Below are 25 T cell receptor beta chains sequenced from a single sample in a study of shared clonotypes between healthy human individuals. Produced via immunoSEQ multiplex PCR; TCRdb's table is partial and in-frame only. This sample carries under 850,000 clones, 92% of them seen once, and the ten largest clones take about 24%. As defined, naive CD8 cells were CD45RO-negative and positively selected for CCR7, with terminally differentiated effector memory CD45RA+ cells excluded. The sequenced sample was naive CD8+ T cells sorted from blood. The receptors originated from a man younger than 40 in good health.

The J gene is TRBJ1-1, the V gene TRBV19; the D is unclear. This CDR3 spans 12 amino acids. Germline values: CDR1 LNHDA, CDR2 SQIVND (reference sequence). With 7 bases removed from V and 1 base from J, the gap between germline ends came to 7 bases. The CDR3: CASTDQNTEAFF. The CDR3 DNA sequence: TGTGCCAGTACCGATCAGAACACTGAAGCTTTCTTT.

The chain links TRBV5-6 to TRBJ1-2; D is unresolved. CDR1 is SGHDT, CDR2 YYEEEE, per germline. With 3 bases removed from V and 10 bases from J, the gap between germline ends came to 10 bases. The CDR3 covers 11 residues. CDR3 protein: CASSSLQDYTF. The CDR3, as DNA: TGTGCCAGCAGCTCATTGCAGGACTACACCTTC.

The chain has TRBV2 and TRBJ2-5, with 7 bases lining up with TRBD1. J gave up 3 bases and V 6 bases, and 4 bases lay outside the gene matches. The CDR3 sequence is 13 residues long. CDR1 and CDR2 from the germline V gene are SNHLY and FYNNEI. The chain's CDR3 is CASRAGTEETQYF. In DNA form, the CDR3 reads TGTGCCAGCAGAGCCGGGACAGAAGAGACCCAGTACTTC.

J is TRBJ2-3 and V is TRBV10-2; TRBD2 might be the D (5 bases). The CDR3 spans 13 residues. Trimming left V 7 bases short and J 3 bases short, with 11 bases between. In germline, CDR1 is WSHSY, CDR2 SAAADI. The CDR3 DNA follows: TGCGCCAGCAAGGGAGACTTGACAGATACGCAGTATTTT. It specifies CASKGDLTDTQYF.

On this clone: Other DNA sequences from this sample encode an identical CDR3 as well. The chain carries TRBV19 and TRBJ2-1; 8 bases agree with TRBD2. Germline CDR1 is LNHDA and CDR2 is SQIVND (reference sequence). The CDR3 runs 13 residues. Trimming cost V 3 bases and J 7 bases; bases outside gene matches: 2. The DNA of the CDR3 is TGTGCCAGTAGTATGACTAGCGCAAATGAGCAGTTCTTC. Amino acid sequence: CASSMTSANEQFF.

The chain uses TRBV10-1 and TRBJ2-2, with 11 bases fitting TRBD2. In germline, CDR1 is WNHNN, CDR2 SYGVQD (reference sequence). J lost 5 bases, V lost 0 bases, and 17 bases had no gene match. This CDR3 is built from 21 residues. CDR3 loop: CASSESETSGIPILRTGELFF. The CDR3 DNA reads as TGCGCCAGCAGTGAGTCGGAGACTAGCGGGATCCCAATATTACGGACCGGGGAGCTGTTTTTT.

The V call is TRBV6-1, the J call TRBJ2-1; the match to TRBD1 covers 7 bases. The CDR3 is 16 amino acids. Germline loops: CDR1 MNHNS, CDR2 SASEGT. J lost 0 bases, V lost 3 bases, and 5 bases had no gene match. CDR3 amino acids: CASSETGLSSYNEQFF. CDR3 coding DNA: TGTGCCAGCAGTGAGACAGGGTTGAGCTCCTACAATGAGCAGTTCTTC.

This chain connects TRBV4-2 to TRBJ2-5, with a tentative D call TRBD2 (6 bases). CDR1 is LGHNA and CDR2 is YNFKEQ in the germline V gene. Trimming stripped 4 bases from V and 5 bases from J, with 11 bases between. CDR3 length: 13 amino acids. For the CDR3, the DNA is TGTGCCAGCAGCCTCCCTGGGGGGGAGACCCAGTACTTC. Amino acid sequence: CASSLPGGETQYF.

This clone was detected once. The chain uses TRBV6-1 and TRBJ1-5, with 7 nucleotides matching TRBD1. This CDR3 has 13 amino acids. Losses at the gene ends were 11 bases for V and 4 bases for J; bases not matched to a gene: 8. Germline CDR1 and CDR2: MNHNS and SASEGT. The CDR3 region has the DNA TGTGCCGCGAGCTCGGGACAGAATCAGCCCCAGCATTTT. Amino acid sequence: CAASSGQNQPQHF.

DNA for the CDR3: TGTGCCAGCAGTTTCAACTCTGGAAACACCATATATTTT. Protein sequence: CASSFNSGNTIYF. The chain joins TRBV27 to TRBJ1-3, with no clear D. The CDR3 has 13 amino acids. V was trimmed by 3 bases and J by 0 bases, leaving 3 bases between them. Germline V gene sequence: CDR1 MNHEY, CDR2 SMNVEV (reference sequence).

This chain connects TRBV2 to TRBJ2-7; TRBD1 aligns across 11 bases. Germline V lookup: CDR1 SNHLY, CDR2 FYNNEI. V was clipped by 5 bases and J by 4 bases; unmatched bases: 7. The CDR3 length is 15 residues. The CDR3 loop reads CASSITGTGGYEQYF. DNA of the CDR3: TGTGCCAGCAGTATCACCGGGACAGGGGGGTACGAGCAGTACTTC.

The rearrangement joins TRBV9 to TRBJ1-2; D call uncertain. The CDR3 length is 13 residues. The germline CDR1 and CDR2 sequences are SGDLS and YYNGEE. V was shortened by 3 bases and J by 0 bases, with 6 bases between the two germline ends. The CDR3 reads CASSATANYGYTF. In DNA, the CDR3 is TGTGCCAGCAGCGCAACAGCTAACTATGGCTACACCTTC.

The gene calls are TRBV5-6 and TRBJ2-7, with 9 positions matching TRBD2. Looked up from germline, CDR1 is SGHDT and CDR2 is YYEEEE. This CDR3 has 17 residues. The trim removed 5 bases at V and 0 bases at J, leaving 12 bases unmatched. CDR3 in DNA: TGTGCCAGCAGGCTGTGGGTACTAGCGGGCAGCTCCTACGAGCAGTACTTC. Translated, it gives CASRLWVLAGSSYEQYF.

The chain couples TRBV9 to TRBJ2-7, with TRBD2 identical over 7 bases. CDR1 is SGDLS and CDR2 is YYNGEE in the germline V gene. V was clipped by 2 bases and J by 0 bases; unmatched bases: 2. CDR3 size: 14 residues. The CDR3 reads CASSVGTTSYEQYF. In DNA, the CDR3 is TGTGCCAGCAGCGTGGGGACTACCTCCTACGAGCAGTACTTC.

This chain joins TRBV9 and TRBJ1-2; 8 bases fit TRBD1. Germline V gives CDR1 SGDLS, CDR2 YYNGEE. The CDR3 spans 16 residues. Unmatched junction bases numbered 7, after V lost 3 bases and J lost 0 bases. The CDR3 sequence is CASSASTGEANYGYTF. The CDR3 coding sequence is TGTGCCAGCAGCGCTTCGACAGGGGAGGCTAACTATGGCTACACCTTC. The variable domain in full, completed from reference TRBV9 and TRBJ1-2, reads DSGVTQTPKHLITATGQRVTLRCSPRSGDLSVYWYQQSLDQGLQFLIQYYNGEERAKGNILERFSAQQFPDLHSELNLSSLELGDSALYFCASSASTGEANYGYTFGSGTRLTVV.

CDR3 residues: CASSTTQLAGVRRDTQYF. CDR3 nucleotides: TGTGCCAGCAGCACCACCCAACTAGCGGGGGTCAGGAGAGATACGCAGTATTTT. V is TRBV28 and J is TRBJ2-3; 11 bases are shared with TRBD2. The CDR3 sequence is 18 residues long. Germline loops: CDR1 MDHEN, CDR2 SYDVKM. V lost 6 bases to trimming and J lost 5 bases; unmatched junction nucleotides: 16.

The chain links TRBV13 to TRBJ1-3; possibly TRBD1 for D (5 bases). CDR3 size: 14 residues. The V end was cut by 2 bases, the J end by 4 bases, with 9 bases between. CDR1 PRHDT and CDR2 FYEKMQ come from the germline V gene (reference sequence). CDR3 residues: CASSLRGVGNTIYF. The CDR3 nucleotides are TGTGCCAGCAGCTTACGGGGGGTCGGAAACACCATATATTTT.

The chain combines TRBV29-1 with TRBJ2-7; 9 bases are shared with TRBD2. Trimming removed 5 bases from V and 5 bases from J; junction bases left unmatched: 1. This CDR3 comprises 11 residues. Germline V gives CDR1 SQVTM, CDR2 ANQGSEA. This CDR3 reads CSVPSGNEQYF. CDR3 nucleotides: TGCAGCGTTCCTAGCGGGAACGAGCAGTACTTC.

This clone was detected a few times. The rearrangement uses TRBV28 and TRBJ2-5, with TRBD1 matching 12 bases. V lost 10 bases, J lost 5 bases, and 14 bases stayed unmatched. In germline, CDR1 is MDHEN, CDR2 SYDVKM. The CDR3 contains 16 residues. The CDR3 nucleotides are TGTGCCACCAGGGGGGACAGGGGGCAATCTACCGAGACCCAGTACTTC. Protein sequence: CATRGDRGQSTETQYF.

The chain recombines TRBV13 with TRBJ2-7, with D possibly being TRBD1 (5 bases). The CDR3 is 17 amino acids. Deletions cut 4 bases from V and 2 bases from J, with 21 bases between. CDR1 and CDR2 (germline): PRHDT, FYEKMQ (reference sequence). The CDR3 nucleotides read TGTGCCAGCAGCTCATATACCGATCCGACAGAGACCTACGAGCAGTACTTC. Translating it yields CASSSYTDPTETYEQYF. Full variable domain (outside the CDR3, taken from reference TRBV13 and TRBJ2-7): AAGVIQSPRHLIKEKRETATLKCYPIPRHDTVYWYQQGPGQDPQFLISFYEKMQSDKGSIPDRFSAQQFSDYHSELNMSSLELGDSALYFCASSSYTDPTETYEQYFGPGTRLTVT.

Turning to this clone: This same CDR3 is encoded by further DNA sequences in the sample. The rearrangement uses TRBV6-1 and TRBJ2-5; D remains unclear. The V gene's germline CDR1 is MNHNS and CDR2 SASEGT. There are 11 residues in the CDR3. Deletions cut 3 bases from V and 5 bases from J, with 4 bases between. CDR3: CASSEGETQYF. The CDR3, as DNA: TGTGCCAGCAGTGAGGGTGAGACCCAGTACTTC.

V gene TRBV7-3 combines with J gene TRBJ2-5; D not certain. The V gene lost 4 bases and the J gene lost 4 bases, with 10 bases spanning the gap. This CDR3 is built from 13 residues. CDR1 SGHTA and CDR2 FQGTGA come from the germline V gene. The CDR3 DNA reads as TGTGCCAGCAGCTCTTCGGGTGCAGAGACCCAGTACTTC. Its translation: CASSSSGAETQYF.

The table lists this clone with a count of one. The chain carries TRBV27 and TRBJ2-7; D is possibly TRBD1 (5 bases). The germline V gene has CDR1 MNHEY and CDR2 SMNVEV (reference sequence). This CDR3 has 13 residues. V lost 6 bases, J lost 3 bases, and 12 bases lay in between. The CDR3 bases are TGTGCCAGCAGCCGAAGGGGCCTCTACGAGCAGTACTTC. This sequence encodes CASSRRGLYEQYF.

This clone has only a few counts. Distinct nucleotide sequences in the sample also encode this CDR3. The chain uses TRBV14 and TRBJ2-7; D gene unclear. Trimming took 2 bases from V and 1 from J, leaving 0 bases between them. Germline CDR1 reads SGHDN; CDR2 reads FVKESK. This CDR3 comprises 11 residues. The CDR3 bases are TGTGCCAGCAGCCAATCCTACGAGCAGTACTTC. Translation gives CASSQSYEQYF.

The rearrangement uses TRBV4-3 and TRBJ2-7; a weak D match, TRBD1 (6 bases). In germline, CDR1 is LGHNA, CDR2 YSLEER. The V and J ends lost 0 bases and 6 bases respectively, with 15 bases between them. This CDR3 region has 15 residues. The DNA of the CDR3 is TGCGCCAGCAGCCAAGATCGGGAACAGGGCGCCGAGCAGTACTTC. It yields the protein CASSQDREQGAEQYF.